The clone carrying this T cell receptor (beta chain) was seen just once. Assay: immunoSEQ multiplex PCR; the TCRdb copy retains only in-frame clones and omits some. This sample has around 20,000 clones, with roughly 80% found just once. These data belong to a study of control samples from healthy donors and cancer patients. This CDR3 region has 10 residues. Between the trimmed V and J ends, which lost 6 bases and 6 bases, there was a span of 8 bases. Germline assignment: CDR1 DFQATT and CDR2 SNEGSKA (reference sequence). The chain couples TRBV20-1 to TRBJ1-2; D is unclear. Sequencing was done on a sample of PBMCs. The TCR comes from a man at least 80 years old with head and neck cancer. As DNA, the CDR3 is TGCAGTGCAAGACGGGATGGCTACACCTTC. It specifies CSARRDGYTF.